This TCR beta chain was recorded in a study of shared clonotypes between healthy human individuals. Study-level points and caveats: The genetic and exposure-history diversity represented was limited by few donors.

Many counts were recorded for this clone. The antigen is not known. CDR1 is SNHLY and CDR2 is FYNNEI in the germline V gene. Trimming left V 7 bases short and J 6 bases short, with 15 bases between. The CDR3 totals 13 residues. On sorted subsets, replicate PCRs used 200 to 250 ng DNA, or approximately 33,000 T cell genomes. Per the original methods: ImmunoSEQ junction-only sequences lacked quality scores, so their filtering differed. Assay used: immunoSEQ multiplex PCR; TCRdb lists only in-frame clones, some missing. For V, J and clone size, that table is used; D and trimming come from the DNA. The sample has under 850,000 clones, just under 75% seen once; the top ten hold approximately 2%.

Sequencing input: memory CD4+ T cells sorted from blood. Subset denoted: CD45RA-negative fraction. The receptor comes from a woman under 40 in good health. The rearrangement uses TRBV2 and TRBJ1-1; D perhaps matches TRBD1 (6 bases). The CDR3 loop reads CASTGGAVPEAFF. In DNA form, the CDR3 reads TGTGCCAGCACGGGGGGCGCAGTCCCTGAAGCTTTCTTT.